This T cell receptor (beta chain) derives from a study of cytomegalovirus exposure and HLA in healthy donors. V was pared by 5 bases and J by 4 bases, with 16 bases of the junction left unmatched. The CDR3 is 17 amino acids. Germline V lookup: CDR1 LGHNT, CDR2 FRNRAP. Clones were sequenced by immunoSEQ multiplex PCR, and TCRdb holds only the in-frame ones, with some missing. The sample records about 110,000 clones, more than 90% being singletons. The genes are TRBV12-5 and TRBJ1-1; TRBD1 aligns across 7 bases. The clonotype originates from a young woman in good health and CMV-seronegative. The specimen was PBMCs. The CDR3 reads CASGTQRGQGRLTEAFF. The CDR3 DNA is TGTGCTAGTGGTACTCAGAGGGGGCAGGGGAGACTCACTGAAGCTTTCTTT.